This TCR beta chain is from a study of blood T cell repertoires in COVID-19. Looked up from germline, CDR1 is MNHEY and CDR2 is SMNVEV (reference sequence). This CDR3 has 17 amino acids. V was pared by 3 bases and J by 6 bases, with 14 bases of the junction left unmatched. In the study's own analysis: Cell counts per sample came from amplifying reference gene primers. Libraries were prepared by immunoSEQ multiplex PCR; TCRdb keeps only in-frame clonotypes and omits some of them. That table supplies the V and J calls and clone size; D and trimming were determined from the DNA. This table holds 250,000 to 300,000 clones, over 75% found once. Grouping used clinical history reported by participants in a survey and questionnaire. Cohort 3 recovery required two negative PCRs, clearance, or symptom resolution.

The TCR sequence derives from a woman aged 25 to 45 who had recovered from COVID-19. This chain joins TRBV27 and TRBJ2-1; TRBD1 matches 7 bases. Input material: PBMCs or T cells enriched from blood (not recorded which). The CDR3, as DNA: TGTGCCAGCAGTTTGTATACGACAGGGTCAATATCCAATGAGCAGTTCTTC. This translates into CASSLYTTGSISNEQFF.